This record concerns one T cell receptor beta chain sequence. Its antigen is still unknown. Within one base of it there is no much larger clone, and no base qualities were kept. The immunoSEQ hsTCRB v3.0 assay was used at survey level resolution to sequence the TRB variable region. The target sequencing depth for TRB was about 35,000-50,000 T-cell genomes per sample. Pooled TRB libraries were sequenced on an Illumina MiSeq with a v3 150-cycle kit. Per the authors' processing: Repertoire analysis was run in R within a reproducible Nextflow workflow that covered QC, data transformation and analysis. Custom analyses were implemented in LymphoSeq2, an R package for AIRR-Seq data exploration. A few samples that yielded fewer than 5000 total TRB sequences were excluded, so that fewer than 250 HIV repertoires were analyzed. Among the 180 or so HIV repertoires that were kept, around 60 were collected before ART initiation and more than 120 were collected after ART initiation. Repertoires were downsampled to 5000 TRB nucleotide sequences, with summary statistics averaged over 100 downsampling iterations. Only TRB sequences with CDR3 regions of at least seven amino acids were retained for analysis. Two measures captured diversity: a Shannon entropy-derived clonality score and the Gini coefficient. Repertoire networks linked the top 5000 CDR3 amino acid sequences whenever two sequences differed by an edit distance of one. For TRB CDR3 amino acid sequences, GLIPH2 was used to predict antigen specificity groups and MHC restriction. CDR3 amino acid sequences were matched against VDJdb and McPAS-TCR to flag known CMV, EBV, HIV or tissue antigen associations. Pre-ART, post-ART and control groups were compared with Wilcoxon signed-rank tests and Holm-Bonferroni correction. Not all clones reach the TCRdb copy of this immuneACCESS table, which keeps in-frame sequences only. Checked studies attribute under half of the gap to unresolved V genes and leave the rest unexplained. V and J calls and clone size are as listed in that table; D and trimming were resolved from the DNA. The sample profile shows over 35,000 clones; around 93% of them were found once. Roughly 2.3% of the sample is held by the ten biggest clonotypes.

Inclusion was restricted to participants for whom at least one PBMC sample before ART initiation and at least two post-ART samples were available. All participants with HIV were treated in the United States of America. Before DNA extraction, cryopreserved samples of about 0.95-11 million PBMC were thawed and then washed. At the time of the earliest PBMC sample, participants with HIV were aged between roughly 20 and 54 years. PBMC samples from each participant spanned 1-4 timepoints before ART initiation and 2-8 timepoints after ART initiation, with a median of 7 samples. For every participant, serial HIV viral load, CD4+ T-cell count, ART history and demographic data were obtained. Using a Qiagen kit on a QIAcube, genomic DNA was extracted from unsorted PBMC, with samples processed in batches of 12. This entry comes from a study of long-term antiretroviral therapy in people with HIV (dated by TCRdb to between 2021 and 2023). Regarding the study in general: The earliest samples were collected roughly a decade before the 2015 WHO recommendation for immediate ART, at a time when ART was usually postponed until CD4 counts fell. A retrospective serial study tested whether changes in peripheral blood TRB repertoire composition and diversity were associated with ART initiation and durable HIV suppression. No cross-contamination during QIAcube processing was seen in test extractions of a monoclonal T-cell line run alongside 33 polyclonal samples. Eleven of the 30 participants with HIV were female. A total of about 180 cryopreserved PBMC samples were contributed to the cohort by 30 adults with confirmed HIV infection, with samples collected serially over a mean of around 6 years (range 1-12).

General findings and caveats noted by the study authors: Because PBMC availability was limited, only the TCR beta chain was sequenced, with no alpha chain pairing. Because pre-ART samples had limited cell numbers, unsorted PBMC were profiled rather than sorted CD4+ and CD8+ T cells. Inferences about post-ART repertoire changes are limited because no data were available on ART adherence, viral resistance or therapy changes. HIV repertoires had narrower CDR3 length ranges than controls, and the network structure suggested an antigen-experienced repertoire that shifted only slightly toward naive after ART. A significant increase in TRB diversity was found to be associated with ART initiation, although TRB diversity was observed to remain significantly below that of transplant donor controls even after long-term ART. The samples were dated from about 2004 to 2017, and the ART regimens that were used may be less effective than current ART regimens. The repertoire was dominated across all time points by expanded TRB clones identified before ART initiation, although this dominance was seen to fluctuate and to decrease in many PLHIV after ART.

Reading the germline V gene gives CDR1 ENHRY and CDR2 SYGVKD. Ends trimmed: V by 3 bases, J by 5 bases; bases unmatched to a gene: 8. Its CDR3 holds 16 amino acids, cysteine through phenylalanine. The only DNA kept is the CDR3, 48 bases in frame from the first base. The sequence derives from a man younger than 40 with HIV. The chain joins TRBV10-3 to TRBJ2-3, and 10 junctional nucleotides match TRBD2. Sequences were derived from unsorted PBMCs, sampled about 9.1 years after starting antiretroviral therapy. For the CDR3, the sequence is CAISEQSGGARDTQYF. The nucleotide sequence reads TGTGCCATCAGTGAACAAAGCGGGGGGGCCAGAGATACGCAGTATTTT.